The clone carrying this T cell receptor beta chain has a handful of counts. Amplification targeted TCR beta CDR3 regions from RNA transcripts. HTBI primers were employed in a first-round RT-PCR of the TCR CDR3. MiXCR, run by TCRdb on the multiplex PCR reads, gives a single entry per CDR3 protein. The sample records hundreds of thousands of distinct CDR3 sequences, about 14% being singletons. The data originate from a study of T cells in Graves' hyperthyroidism and ophthalmopathy. This sequence originates from a woman younger than 30 with Graves' hyperthyroidism. The specimen was blood.

CDR3 protein: CAWSGPRGGQINEKLFF. The CDR3, as DNA: TGTGCCTGGAGTGGTCCAAGGGGGGGACAGATTAATGAAAAACTGTTTTTT. The V gene is TRBV30, the J gene TRBJ1-4; TRBD1 agrees at 7 bases. CDR1 GTSNPN and CDR2 SVGIG come from the germline V gene (reference sequence). The CDR3 spans 17 residues. V lost 1 base and J lost 4; bases outside the gene matches: 12.